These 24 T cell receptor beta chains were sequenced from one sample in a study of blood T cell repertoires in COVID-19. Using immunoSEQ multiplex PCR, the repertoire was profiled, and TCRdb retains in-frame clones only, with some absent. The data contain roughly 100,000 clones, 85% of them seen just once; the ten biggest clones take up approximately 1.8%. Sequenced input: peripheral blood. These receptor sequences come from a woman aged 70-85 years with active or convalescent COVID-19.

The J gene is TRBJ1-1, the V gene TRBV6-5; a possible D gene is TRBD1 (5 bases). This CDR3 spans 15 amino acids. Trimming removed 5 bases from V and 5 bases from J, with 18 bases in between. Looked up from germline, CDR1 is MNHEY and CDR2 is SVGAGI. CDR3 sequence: CASSPGGAPMTEAFF. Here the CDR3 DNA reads TGTGCCAGCAGTCCCGGAGGGGCACCGATGACTGAAGCTTTCTTT.

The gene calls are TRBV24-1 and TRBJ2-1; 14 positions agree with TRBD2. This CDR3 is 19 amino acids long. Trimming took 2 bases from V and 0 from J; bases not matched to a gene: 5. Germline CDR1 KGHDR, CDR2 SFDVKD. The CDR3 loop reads CATSDSGTSGGSSYNEQFF. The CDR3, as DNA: TGTGCCACCAGTGATTCCGGGACTAGCGGGGGCAGCTCCTACAATGAGCAGTTCTTC.

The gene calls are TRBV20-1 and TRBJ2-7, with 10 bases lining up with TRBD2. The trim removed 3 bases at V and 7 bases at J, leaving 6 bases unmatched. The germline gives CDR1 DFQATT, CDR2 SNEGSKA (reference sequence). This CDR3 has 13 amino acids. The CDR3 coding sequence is TGCAGTGCTAGTTCCAAGACTAGCGGGGAGCAGTACTTC. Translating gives CSASSKTSGEQYF.

CDR3 amino acids: CATSERPGKSPSGGPSSYNEQFF. As DNA, the CDR3 is TGTGCCACCAGTGAACGCCCAGGGAAAAGTCCTAGCGGGGGGCCGAGCTCCTACAATGAGCAGTTCTTC. The chain couples TRBV24-1 to TRBJ2-1; 11 bases fit TRBD2. This CDR3 comprises 23 residues. Germline values: CDR1 KGHDR, CDR2 SFDVKD. Germline trimming cut 4 bases from V and 0 bases from J; bases unmatched to any gene: 22.

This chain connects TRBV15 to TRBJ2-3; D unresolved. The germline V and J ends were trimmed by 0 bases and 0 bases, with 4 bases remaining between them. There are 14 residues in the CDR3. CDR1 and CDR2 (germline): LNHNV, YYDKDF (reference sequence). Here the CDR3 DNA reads TGTGCCACCAGCAGAGACGGGAGCACAGATACGCAGTATTTT. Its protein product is CATSRDGSTDTQYF.

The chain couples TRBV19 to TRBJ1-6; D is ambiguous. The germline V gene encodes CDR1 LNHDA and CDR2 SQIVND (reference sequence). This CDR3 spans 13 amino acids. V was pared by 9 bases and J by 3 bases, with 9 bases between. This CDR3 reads CASQRDYNSPLHF. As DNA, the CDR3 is TGTGCCAGCCAACGGGACTATAATTCACCCCTCCACTTT.

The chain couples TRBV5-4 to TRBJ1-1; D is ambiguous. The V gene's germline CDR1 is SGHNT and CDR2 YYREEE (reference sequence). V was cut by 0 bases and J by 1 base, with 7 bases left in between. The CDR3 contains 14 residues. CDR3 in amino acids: CASSLDSGNTEAFF. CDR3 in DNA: TGTGCCAGCAGCTTGGATTCGGGGAACACTGAAGCTTTCTTT.

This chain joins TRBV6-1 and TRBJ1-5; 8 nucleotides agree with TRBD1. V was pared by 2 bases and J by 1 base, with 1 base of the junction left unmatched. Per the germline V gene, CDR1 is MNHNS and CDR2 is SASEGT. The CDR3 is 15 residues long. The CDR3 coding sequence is TGTGCCAGCAGTGAACAGGGGGCAAGCAATCAGCCCCAGCATTTT. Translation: CASSEQGASNQPQHF.

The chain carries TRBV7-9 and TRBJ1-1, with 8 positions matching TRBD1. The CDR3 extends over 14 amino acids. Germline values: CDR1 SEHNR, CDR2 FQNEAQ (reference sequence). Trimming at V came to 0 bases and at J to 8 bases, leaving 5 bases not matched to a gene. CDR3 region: CASSLARGDREAFF. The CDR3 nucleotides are TGTGCCAGCAGCTTAGCGCGAGGGGACAGGGAAGCTTTCTTT.

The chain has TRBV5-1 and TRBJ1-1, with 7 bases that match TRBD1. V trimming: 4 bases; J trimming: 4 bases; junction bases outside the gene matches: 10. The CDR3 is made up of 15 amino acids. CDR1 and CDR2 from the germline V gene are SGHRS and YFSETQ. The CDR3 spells CASSAQDRAGTEAFF. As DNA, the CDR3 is TGCGCCAGCAGCGCCCAAGACAGGGCCGGCACTGAAGCTTTCTTT. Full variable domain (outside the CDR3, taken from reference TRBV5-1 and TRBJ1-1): KAGVTQTPRYLIKTRGQQVTLSCSPISGHRSVSWYQQTPGQGLQFLFEYFSETQRNKGNFPGRFSGRQFSNSRSEMNVSTLELGDSALYLCASSAQDRAGTEAFFGQGTRLTVV.

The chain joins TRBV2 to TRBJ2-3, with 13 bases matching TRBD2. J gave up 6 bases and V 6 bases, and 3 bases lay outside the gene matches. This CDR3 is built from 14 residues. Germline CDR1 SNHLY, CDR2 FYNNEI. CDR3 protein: CASRLAGGPDTQYF. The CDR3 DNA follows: TGTGCCAGCAGACTAGCGGGGGGGCCCGATACGCAGTATTTT.

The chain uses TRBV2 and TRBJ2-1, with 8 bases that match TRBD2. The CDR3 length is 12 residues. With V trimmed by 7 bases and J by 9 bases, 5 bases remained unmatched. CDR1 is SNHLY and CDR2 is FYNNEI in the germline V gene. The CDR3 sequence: CASMGLDSEQFF. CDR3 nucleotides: TGTGCCAGCATGGGACTAGACAGTGAGCAGTTCTTC.

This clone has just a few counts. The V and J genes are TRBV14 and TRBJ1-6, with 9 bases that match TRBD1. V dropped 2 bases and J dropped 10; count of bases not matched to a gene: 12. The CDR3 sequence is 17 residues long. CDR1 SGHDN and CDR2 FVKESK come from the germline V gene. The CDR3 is CASSQQGTGKHGSPLHF. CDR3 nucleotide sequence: TGTGCCAGCAGCCAACAGGGGACAGGGAAACATGGCTCACCCCTCCACTTT.

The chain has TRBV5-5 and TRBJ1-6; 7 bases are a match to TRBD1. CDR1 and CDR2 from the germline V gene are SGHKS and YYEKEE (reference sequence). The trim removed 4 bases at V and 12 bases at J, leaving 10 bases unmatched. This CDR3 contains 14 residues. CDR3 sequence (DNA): TGTGCCAGCAGCCCCCGACAGGGAATAGAACCCCTCCACTTT. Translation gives CASSPRQGIEPLHF. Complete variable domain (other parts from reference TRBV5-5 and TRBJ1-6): DAGVTQSPTHLIKTRGQQVTLRCSPISGHKSVSWYQQVLGQGPQFIFQYYEKEERGRGNFPDRFSARQFPNYSSELNVNALLLGDSALYLCASSPRQGIEPLHFGNGTRLTVT.

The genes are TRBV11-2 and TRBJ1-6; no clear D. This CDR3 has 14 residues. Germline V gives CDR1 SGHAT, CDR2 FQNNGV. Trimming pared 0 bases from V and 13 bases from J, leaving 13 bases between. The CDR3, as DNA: TGTGCCAGCAGCTTAGAGGGCCTCCTTCTGCCCCTCCACTTT. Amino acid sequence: CASSLEGLLLPLHF.

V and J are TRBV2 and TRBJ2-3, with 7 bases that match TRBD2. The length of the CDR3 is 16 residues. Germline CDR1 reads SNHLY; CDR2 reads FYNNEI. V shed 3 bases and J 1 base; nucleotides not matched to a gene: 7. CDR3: CASSEEGRAGTDTQYF. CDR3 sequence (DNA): TGTGCCAGCAGTGAGGAAGGGAGGGCCGGCACAGATACGCAGTATTTT.

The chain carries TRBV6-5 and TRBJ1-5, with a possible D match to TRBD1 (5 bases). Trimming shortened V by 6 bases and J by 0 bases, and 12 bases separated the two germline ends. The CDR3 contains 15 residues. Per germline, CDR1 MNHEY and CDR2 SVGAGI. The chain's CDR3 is CASRKDSHSNQPQHF. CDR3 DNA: TGTGCCAGCAGGAAAGACAGTCATAGCAATCAGCCCCAGCATTTT.

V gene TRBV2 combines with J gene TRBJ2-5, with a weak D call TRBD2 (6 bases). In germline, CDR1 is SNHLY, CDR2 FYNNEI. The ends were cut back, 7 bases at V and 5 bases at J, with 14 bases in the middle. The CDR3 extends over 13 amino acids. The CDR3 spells CASKSGGWETQYF. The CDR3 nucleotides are TGTGCCAGCAAGAGTGGGGGGTGGGAGACCCAGTACTTC.

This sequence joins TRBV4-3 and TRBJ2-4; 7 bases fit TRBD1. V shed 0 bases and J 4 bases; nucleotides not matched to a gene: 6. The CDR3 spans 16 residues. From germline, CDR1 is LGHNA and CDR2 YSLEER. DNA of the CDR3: TGCGCCAGCAGCCAAGATCCAAACAGGGGTAAAAACATTCAGTACTTC. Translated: CASSQDPNRGKNIQYF.

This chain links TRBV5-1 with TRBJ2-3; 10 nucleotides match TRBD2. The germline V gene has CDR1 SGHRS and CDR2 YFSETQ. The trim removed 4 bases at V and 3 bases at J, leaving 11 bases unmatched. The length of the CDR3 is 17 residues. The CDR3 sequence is CASSPQPKRGGTDTQYF. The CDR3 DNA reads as TGCGCCAGCAGCCCTCAACCAAAGCGGGGGGGGACAGATACGCAGTATTTT.

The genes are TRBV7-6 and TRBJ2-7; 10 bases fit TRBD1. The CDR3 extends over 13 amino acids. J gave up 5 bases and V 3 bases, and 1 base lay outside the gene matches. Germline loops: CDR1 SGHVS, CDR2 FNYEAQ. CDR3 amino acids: CASSFGTGDEQYF. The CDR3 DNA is TGTGCCAGCAGCTTCGGGACAGGGGACGAGCAGTACTTC.

The CDR3 nucleotides are TGCGCCAGCAGCTTGGCGCAGGGAGGGGGTTCCTACGAGCAGTACTTC. Translating gives CASSLAQGGGSYEQYF. The chain employs TRBV5-1 and TRBJ2-7; D perhaps matches TRBD2 (7 bases). This CDR3 has 16 residues. The ends were cut back, 0 bases at V and 1 base at J, with 14 bases in the middle. CDR1 and CDR2 from the germline V gene are SGHRS and YFSETQ.

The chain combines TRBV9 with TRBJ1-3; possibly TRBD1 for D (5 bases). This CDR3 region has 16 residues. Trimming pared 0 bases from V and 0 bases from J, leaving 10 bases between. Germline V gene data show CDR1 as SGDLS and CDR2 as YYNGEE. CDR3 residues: CASSVDKGSSGNTIYF. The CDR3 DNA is TGTGCCAGCAGCGTAGACAAGGGGTCCTCTGGAAACACCATATATTTT.

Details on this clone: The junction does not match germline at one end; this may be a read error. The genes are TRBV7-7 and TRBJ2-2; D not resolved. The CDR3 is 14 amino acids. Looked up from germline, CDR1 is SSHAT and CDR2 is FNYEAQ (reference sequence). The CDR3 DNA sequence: TGTGCTAGCAGCCTCCAGGCGAACACCGGGGAGCTGTTTTTT. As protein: CASSLQANTGELFF.